A selection of T cell receptor beta chains follows, all from one sample in a study of shared T cell receptors in the human thymus. Produced via immunoSEQ multiplex PCR; TCRdb's table is partial and in-frame only. Among over 450,000 clones listed, about 84% were seen once. These data were also filed under a second study, of human thymus T cells.

Sequencing input: thymocytes. The origin of the receptors is a boy younger than two with a congenital heart defect. CDR3s include the opening cysteine and the closing phenylalanine or tryptophan. The D gene is left open where the match is weak.

d_gene: TRBD2; j_gene: TRBJ2-1; v_gene: TRBV7-9; len: 19; CDR3aa: CASTLNRVTSGNTYNEQFF
d_gene: -; j_gene: TRBJ2-5; v_gene: TRBV7-6; len: 16; CDR3aa: CASSLASGSSAETQYF
d_gene: -; j_gene: TRBJ2-7; v_gene: TRBV5-1; len: 15; CDR3aa: CASSPGTQGRYEQYF
d_gene: -; j_gene: TRBJ2-2; v_gene: TRBV30; len: 12; CDR3aa: CAELDFTGELFF
d_gene: TRBD1; j_gene: TRBJ1-4; v_gene: TRBV28; len: 16; CDR3aa: CASSSPGGDRDEKLFF
d_gene: -; j_gene: TRBJ2-1; v_gene: TRBV15; len: 17; CDR3aa: CATSRVPPRFSYNEQFF
d_gene: TRBD1; j_gene: TRBJ2-5; v_gene: TRBV28; len: 15; CDR3aa: CASSSTGGRQETQYF
d_gene: -; j_gene: TRBJ2-3; v_gene: TRBV9; len: 14; CDR3aa: CASSVEFPTDTQYF
d_gene: -; j_gene: TRBJ1-5; v_gene: TRBV5-1; len: 12; CDR3aa: CATTRGGQPQHF
d_gene: TRBD1; j_gene: TRBJ2-7; v_gene: TRBV9; len: 13; CDR3aa: CASSVVAGGVQYF
d_gene: -; j_gene: TRBJ2-1; v_gene: TRBV11-2; len: 18; CDR3aa: CASSLDSSVLSSYNEQFF
d_gene: TRBD1; j_gene: TRBJ2-3; v_gene: TRBV6-5; len: 16; CDR3aa: CASSSPGQGTADTQYF
d_gene: TRBD2; j_gene: TRBJ2-7; v_gene: TRBV28; len: 15; CDR3aa: CASSSGTSGNYEQYF
d_gene: -; j_gene: TRBJ2-7; v_gene: TRBV6-1; len: 15; CDR3aa: CASTLAAGTSYEQYF
d_gene: TRBD1; j_gene: TRBJ2-7; v_gene: TRBV5-4; len: 14; CDR3aa: CASSRQGFAYEQYF
d_gene: TRBD1; j_gene: TRBJ1-1; v_gene: TRBV27; len: 15; CDR3aa: CASSQGQGGSTEAFF
d_gene: -; j_gene: TRBJ1-1; v_gene: TRBV25-1; len: 13; CDR3aa: CASIPGGNTEAFF
d_gene: -; j_gene: TRBJ2-7; v_gene: TRBV11-3; len: 20; CDR3aa: CASSSTRKGPQRASSYEQYF
d_gene: -; j_gene: TRBJ2-7; v_gene: TRBV21-1; len: 16; CDR3aa: CASSKVRGRGPYEQYF
d_gene: TRBD1; j_gene: TRBJ2-7; v_gene: TRBV6-1; len: 13; CDR3aa: CASSWVQGNEQYF
d_gene: -; j_gene: TRBJ2-1; v_gene: TRBV28; len: 13; CDR3aa: CASSLGPSMEQFF
d_gene: -; j_gene: TRBJ2-7; v_gene: TRBV9; len: 13; CDR3aa: CASSVGGPHEQYF
d_gene: -; j_gene: TRBJ1-2; v_gene: TRBV28; len: 17; CDR3aa: CASSLKTAPLTNYGYTF
d_gene: -; j_gene: TRBJ1-1; v_gene: TRBV7-3; len: 13; CDR3aa: CASSLGWEDEAFF